Below are 8 T cell receptor beta chains sequenced from a single sample in a study of response to subunit inactivated influenza vaccine. TCRdb re-analysed the RT-PCR reads in MiXCR, keeping a single row per CDR3 protein. The sample gives approximately 530,000 distinct CDR3 sequences, approximately 7.1% of which show up once; about an eighth is in the top ten. The sample was PBMCs from blood, taken roughly 24 months after vaccination. These TCRs come from a man aged 50-75 years who received an inactivated influenza vaccine.

Ten or more counts support this clonotype. V usage is TRBV28 and J usage is TRBJ2-1; 14 bases fit TRBD2. The germline gives CDR1 MDHEN, CDR2 SYDVKM. The CDR3 spans 14 residues. The V gene end was trimmed by 6 bases and the J gene end by 7 bases; junction bases not matched to a gene: 2. CDR3 residues: CASRGTSGRNEQFF. The CDR3 DNA reads TGTGCCAGCAGAGGGACTAGCGGGAGAAATGAGCAGTTCTTC. The full variable domain, in which reference TRBV28 and TRBJ2-1 provide the parts outside the CDR3, is DVKVTQSSRYLVKRTGEKVFLECVQDMDHENMFWYRQDPGLGLRLIYFSYDVKMKEKGDIPEGYSVSREKKERFSLILESASTNQTSMYLCASRGTSGRNEQFFGPGTRLTVL.

In this sample, this clonotype turned up many times. CDR3: CASSGGLEQFF. CDR3 in DNA: TGTGCCAGCTCGGGGGGGCTTGAGCAGTTCTTC. V usage is TRBV12-3 or TRBV12-4 and J usage is TRBJ2-1; 8 bases are a match to TRBD2. Losses at the gene ends were 8 bases for V and 9 bases for J; bases not matched to a gene: 3. This CDR3 spans 11 amino acids.

This clonotype was found a few times. The chain combines TRBV6-5 with TRBJ2-3; no clear D gene. CDR3 length: 15 residues. V was clipped by 2 bases and J by 5 bases, with 14 bases between them. From germline, CDR1 is MNHEY and CDR2 SVGAGI. The CDR3 bases are TGTGCCAGCAGTTACAGTCGCGGTCGCGGAGATACGCAGTATTTT. Translated, it gives CASSYSRGRGDTQYF.

The chain employs TRBV20-1 and TRBJ2-1, with 8 bases lining up with TRBD2. Per germline, CDR1 DFQATT and CDR2 SNEGSKA (reference sequence). This CDR3 contains 16 residues. With V trimmed by 4 bases and J by 4 bases, 12 bases remained unmatched. CDR3: CSAIEPLGLEYNEQFF. The CDR3 DNA reads as TGCAGTGCTATCGAGCCCTTGGGACTAGAGTACAATGAGCAGTTCTTC.

The chain has TRBV7-3 and TRBJ2-5; TRBD1 matches 7 bases. The CDR3 loop spans 16 amino acids. CDR1 is SGHTA, CDR2 FQGTGA, per germline. With 5 bases clipped from V and 2 bases from J, the junction kept 11 bases outside the gene matches. CDR3 loop: CASSLWTGVRQETQYF. CDR3 nucleotide sequence: TGTGCCAGCAGCCTATGGACAGGTGTGCGTCAAGAGACCCAGTACTTC.

This chain links TRBV2 with TRBJ2-1; 8 bases agree with TRBD1. The germline V gene encodes CDR1 SNHLY and CDR2 FYNNEI. This CDR3 region has 15 residues. V dropped 3 bases and J dropped 2; count of bases not matched to a gene: 3. The CDR3 loop is CASSEQTGAYNEQFF. Written as DNA, the CDR3 is TGTGCCAGCAGTGAGCAGACAGGGGCCTACAATGAGCAGTTCTTC.

This clonotype was seen ten or more times. The chain links TRBV4-1 to TRBJ1-1; tentative D call: TRBD1 (5 bases). Trimming removed 0 bases from V and 2 bases from J, with 19 bases in between. The germline gives CDR1 MGHRA, CDR2 YSYEKL. This CDR3 has 18 amino acids. For the CDR3, the DNA is TGCGCCAGCAGCCAAGAGACGCCTTGGGGACTCCAAAACACTGAAGCTTTCTTT. It yields the protein CASSQETPWGLQNTEAFF.

The chain's CDR3 is CASSLILGSDYGYTF. The CDR3 DNA sequence: TGTGCCAGCAGCTTAATTCTGGGGTCCGACTATGGCTACACCTTC. The V and J genes are TRBV7-2 and TRBJ1-2; D gene unclear. From germline, CDR1 is SGHTA and CDR2 FQGNSA. CDR3 length: 15 residues. Deletions cut 2 bases from V and 3 bases from J, with 13 bases between.